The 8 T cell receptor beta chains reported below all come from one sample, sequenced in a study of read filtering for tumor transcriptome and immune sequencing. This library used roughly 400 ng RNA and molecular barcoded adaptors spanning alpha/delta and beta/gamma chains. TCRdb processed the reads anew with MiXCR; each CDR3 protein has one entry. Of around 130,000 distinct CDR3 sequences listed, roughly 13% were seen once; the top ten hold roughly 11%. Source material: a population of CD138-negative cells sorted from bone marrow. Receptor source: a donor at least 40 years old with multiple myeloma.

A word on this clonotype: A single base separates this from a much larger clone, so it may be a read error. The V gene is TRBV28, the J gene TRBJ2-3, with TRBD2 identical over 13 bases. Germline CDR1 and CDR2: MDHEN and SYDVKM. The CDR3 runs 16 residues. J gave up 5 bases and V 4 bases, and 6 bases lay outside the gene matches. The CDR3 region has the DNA TGTGCCAGCAGTTCAACTAGCGGGAGGGCCCTAGATACGCAGTATTTT. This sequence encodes CASSSTSGRALDTQYF. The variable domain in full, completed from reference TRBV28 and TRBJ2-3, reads DVKVTQSSRYLVKRTGEKVFLECVQDMDHENMFWYRQDPGLGLRLIYFSYDVKMKEKGDIPEGYSVSREKKERFSLILESASTNQTSMYLCASSSTSGRALDTQYFGPGTRLTVL.

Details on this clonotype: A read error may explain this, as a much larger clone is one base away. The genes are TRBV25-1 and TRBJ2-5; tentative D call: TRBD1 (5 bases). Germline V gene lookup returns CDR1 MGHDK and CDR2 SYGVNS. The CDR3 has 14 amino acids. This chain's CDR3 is CASGDRQYQETQYF. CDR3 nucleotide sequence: TGTGCCAGCGGTGACCGACAGTACCAAGAGACCCAGTACTTC.

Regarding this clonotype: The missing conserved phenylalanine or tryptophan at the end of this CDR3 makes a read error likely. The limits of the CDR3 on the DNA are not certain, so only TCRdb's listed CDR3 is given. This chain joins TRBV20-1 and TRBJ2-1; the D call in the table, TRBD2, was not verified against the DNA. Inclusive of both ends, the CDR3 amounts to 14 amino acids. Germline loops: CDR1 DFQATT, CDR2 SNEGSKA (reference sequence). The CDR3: CSALTSGGDNEHFI.

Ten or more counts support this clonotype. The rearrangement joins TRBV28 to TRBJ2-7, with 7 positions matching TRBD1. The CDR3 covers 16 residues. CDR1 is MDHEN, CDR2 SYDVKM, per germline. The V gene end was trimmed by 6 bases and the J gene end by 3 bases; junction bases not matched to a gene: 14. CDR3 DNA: TGTGCCAGCAGCTCCGATAAGGGGACAGTTCTCTACGAGCAGTACTTC. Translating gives CASSSDKGTVLYEQYF.

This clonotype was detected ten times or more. The CDR3 DNA reads as TGTGCCAGCAGCTTAGGCCTTACACCTAGCACAGATACGCAGTATTTT. Translating gives CASSLGLTPSTDTQYF. The genes are TRBV7-2 and TRBJ2-3; unclear D gene. Trimming took off 1 base at V and 0 bases at J, with 11 bases between the two ends. The CDR3 consists of 16 residues. Germline V gives CDR1 SGHTA, CDR2 FQGNSA.

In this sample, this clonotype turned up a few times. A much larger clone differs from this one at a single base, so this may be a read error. The CDR3 loop is CASSPLSYKEQFF. In DNA form, the CDR3 reads TGTGCCAGCAGCCCTCTCTCCTACAAGGAGCAGTTCTTC. The chain uses TRBV7-2 and TRBJ2-1; D not resolved. The CDR3 is 13 residues long. Germline CDR1 and CDR2: SGHTA and FQGNSA.

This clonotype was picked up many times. The CDR3 protein is CASSPTSGVDIQYF. In nucleotides, the CDR3 is TGTGCCAGCAGCCCCACTAGCGGGGTTGACATTCAGTACTTC. The chain combines TRBV12-3 or TRBV12-4 with TRBJ2-4; 10 bases map to TRBD2. The CDR3 is 14 amino acids. V shed 6 bases, J shed 8 bases, and the junction held 7 bases outside the gene matches.

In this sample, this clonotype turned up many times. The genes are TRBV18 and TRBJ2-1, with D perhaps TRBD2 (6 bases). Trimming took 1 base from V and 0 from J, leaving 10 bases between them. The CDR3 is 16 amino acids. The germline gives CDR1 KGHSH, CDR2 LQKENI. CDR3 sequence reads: CASSPLGRSSYNEQFF. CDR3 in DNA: TGTGCCAGCTCACCACTGGGGAGGAGCTCCTACAATGAGCAGTTCTTC. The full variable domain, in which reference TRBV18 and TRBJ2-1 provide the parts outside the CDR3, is NAGVMQNPRHLVRRRGQEARLRCSPMKGHSHVYWYRQLPEEGLKFMVYLQKENIIDESGMPKERFSAEFPKEGPSILRIQQVVRGDSAAYFCASSPLGRSSYNEQFFGPGTRLTVL.